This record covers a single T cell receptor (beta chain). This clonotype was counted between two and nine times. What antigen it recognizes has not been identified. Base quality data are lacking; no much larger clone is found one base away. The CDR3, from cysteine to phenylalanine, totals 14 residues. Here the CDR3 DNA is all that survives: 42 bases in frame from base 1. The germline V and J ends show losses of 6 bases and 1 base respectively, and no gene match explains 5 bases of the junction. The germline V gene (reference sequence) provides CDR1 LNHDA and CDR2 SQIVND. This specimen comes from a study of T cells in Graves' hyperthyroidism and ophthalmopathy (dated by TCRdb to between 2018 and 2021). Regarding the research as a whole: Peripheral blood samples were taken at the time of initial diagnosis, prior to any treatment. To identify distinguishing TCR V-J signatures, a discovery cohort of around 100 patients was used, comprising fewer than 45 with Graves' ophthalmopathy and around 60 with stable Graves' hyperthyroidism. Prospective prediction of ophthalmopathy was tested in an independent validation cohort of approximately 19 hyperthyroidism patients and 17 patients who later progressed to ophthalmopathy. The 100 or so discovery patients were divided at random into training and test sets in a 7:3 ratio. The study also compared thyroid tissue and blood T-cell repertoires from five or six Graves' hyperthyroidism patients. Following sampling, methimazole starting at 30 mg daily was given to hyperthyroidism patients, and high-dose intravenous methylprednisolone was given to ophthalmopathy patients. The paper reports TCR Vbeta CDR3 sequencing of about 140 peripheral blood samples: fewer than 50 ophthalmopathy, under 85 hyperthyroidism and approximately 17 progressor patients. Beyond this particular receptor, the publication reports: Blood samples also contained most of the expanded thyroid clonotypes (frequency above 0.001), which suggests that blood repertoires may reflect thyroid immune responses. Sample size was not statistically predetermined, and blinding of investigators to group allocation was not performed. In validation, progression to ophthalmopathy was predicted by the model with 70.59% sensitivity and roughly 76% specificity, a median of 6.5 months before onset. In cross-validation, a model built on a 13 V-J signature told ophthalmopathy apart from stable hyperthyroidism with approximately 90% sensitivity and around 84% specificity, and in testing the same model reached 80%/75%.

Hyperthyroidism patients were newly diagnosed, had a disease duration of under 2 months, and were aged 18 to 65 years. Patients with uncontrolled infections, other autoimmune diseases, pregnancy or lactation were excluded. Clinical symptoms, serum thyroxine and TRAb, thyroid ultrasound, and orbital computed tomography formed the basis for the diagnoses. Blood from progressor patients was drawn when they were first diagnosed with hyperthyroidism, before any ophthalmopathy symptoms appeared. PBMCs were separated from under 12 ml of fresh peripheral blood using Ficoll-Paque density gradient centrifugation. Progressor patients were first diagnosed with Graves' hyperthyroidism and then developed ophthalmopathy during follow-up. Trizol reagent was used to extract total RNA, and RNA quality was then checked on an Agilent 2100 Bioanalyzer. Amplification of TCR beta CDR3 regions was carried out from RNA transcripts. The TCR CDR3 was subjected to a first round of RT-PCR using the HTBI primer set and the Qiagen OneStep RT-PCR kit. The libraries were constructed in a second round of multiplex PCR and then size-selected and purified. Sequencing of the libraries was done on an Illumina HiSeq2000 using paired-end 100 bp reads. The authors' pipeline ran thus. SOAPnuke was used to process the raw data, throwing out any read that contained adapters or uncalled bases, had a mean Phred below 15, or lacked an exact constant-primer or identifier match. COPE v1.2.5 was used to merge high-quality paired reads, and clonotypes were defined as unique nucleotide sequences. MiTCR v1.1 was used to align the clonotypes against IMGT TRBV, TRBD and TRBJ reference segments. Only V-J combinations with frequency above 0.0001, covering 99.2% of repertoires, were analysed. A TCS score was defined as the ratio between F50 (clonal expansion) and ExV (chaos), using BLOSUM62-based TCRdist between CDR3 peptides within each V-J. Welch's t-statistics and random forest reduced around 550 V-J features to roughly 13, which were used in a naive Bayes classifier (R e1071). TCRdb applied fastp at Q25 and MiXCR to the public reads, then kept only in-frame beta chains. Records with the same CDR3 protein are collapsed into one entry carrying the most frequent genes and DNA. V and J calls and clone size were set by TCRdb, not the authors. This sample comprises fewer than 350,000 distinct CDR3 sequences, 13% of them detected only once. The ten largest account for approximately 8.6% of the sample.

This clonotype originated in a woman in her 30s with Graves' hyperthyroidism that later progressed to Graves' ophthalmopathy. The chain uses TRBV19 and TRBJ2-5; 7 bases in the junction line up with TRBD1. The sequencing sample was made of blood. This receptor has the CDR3 CASRPRQGQETQYF. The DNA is TGTGCCAGTAGGCCGCGACAGGGCCAAGAGACCCAGTACTTC.